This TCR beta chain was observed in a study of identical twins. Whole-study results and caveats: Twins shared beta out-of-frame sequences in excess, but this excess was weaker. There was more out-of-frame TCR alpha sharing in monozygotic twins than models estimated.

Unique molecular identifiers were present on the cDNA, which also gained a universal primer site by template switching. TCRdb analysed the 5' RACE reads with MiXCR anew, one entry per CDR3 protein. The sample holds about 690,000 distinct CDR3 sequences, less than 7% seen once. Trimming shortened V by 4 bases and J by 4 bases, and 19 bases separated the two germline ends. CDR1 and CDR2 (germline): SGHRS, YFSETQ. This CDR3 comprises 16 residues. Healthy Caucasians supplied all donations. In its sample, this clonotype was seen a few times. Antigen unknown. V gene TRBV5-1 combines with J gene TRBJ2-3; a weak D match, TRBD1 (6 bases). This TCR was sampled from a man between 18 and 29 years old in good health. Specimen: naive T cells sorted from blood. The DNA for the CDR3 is TGCGCCAGCAGCCAAAAAGCAGGGTCAGGGGCAGATACGCAGTATTTT. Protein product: CASSQKAGSGADTQYF. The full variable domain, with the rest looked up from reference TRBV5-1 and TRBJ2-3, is KAGVTQTPRYLIKTRGQQVTLSCSPISGHRSVSWYQQTPGQGLQFLFEYFSETQRNKGNFPGRFSGRQFSNSRSEMNVSTLELGDSALYLCASSQKAGSGADTQYFGPGTRLTVL.